This T cell receptor (beta chain) was obtained from a study of blood T cell repertoires in COVID-19. In the study overall: Samples of COVID-19 (acute and convalescent) were obtained from the United States, Italy and Spain.

The table came from immunoSEQ multiplex PCR; TCRdb's copy has only in-frame clones and leaves some out. The sample yields 130,000 or so clones, about 85% seen once. Per the germline V gene, CDR1 is LGHNA and CDR2 is YSLEER. The CDR3 spans 16 residues. With V trimmed by 0 bases and J by 6 bases, 11 bases remained unmatched. The clonotype originates from a human donor in a cohort sampled during active COVID-19. Source material: peripheral blood. This chain connects TRBV4-3 to TRBJ2-7; 7 nucleotides line up with TRBD2. In DNA, the CDR3 is TGCGCCAGCAGCCAAGACCCCTCCAGCGGGACTTCCGAGCAGTACTTC. It is translated as CASSQDPSSGTSEQYF.